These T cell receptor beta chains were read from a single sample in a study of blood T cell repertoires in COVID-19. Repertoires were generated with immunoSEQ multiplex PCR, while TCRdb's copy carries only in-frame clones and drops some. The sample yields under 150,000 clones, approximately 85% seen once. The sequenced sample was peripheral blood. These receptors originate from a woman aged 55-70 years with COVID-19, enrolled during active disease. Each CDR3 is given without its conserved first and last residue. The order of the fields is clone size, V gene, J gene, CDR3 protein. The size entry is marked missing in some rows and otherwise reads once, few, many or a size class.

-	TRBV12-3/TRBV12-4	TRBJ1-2	ASSPRTGYGYT
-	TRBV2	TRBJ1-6	ASSLGQKDSPLH
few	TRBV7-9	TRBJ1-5	ASSLAGDNQPQH
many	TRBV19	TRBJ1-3	ASRTRNTIY
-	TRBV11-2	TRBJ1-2	ASNQGLQSYGYT
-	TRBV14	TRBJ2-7	ASSQASGFSYEQY
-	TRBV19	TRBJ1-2	ASSTGTGNNYGYT
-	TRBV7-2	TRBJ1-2	ASSLWAHGYT
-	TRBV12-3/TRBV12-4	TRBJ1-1	ASSYGQNTEAF
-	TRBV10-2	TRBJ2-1	ASSEFTSGGLDEQF
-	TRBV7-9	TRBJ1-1	ASRPHYMNTEAF
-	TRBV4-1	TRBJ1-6	ASSRDRANSPLH
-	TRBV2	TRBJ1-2	ANTGYT
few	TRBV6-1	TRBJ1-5	ASSEQGLYSNQPQH
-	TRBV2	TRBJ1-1	ASSETGQAEAF
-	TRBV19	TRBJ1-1	ASSIRGLNTEAF
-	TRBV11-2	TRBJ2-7	ASSPQRTYEQY
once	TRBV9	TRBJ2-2	ASSVRGTSGTGELF
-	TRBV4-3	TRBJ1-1	ASSQDYGGENTEAF
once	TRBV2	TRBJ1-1	ASNRYRSTEAF
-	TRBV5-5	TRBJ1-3	ASSGGSGSSGNTIY
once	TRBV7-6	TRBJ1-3	ASSLRTDPSGNTIY
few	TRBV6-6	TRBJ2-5	ASSRDQETQY
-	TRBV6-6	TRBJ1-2	ASSTRGQGTGYT
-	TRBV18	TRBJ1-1	ASSPRDSEAF
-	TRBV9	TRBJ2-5	ASSALTSGGAEGETQY
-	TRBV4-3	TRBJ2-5	ASSQDAGGETQY
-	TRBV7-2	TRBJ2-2	ASSLARDTGELF
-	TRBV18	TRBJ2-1	ASSPPSQSAYNEQF
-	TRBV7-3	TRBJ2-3	ASSLFGRGSTDTQY